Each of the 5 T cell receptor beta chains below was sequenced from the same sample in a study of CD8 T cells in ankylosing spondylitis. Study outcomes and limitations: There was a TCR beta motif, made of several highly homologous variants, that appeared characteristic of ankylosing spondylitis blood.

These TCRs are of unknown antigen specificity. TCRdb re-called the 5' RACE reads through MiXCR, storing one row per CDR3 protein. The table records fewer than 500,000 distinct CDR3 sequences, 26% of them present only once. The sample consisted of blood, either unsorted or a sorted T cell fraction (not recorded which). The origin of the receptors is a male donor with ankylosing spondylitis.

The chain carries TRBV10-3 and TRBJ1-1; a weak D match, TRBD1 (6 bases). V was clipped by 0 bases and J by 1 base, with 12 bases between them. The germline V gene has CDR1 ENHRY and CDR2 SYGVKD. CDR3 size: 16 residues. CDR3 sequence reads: CAISESRSGANTEAFF. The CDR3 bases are TGTGCCATCAGTGAGTCTAGATCGGGGGCGAACACTGAAGCTTTCTTT.

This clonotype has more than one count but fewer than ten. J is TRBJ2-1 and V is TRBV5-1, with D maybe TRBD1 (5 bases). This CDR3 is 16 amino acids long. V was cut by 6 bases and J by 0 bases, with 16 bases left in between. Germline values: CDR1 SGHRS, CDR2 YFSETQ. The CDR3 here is CASNEGSGHSYNEQFF. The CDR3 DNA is TGCGCCAGCAACGAAGGAAGTGGACACTCCTACAATGAGCAGTTCTTC.

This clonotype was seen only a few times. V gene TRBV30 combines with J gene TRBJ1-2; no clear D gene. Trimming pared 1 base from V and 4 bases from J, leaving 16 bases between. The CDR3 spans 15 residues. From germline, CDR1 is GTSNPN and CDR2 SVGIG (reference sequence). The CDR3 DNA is TGTGCCTGGAGTGCTAGACGGAGGTCCAGCTATGGCTACACCTTC. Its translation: CAWSARRRSSYGYTF.

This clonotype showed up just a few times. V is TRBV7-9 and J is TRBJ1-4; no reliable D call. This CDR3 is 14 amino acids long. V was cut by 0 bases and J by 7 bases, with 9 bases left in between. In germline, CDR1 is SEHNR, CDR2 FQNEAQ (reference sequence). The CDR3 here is CASSLAAASEKLFF. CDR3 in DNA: TGTGCCAGCAGCTTAGCGGCAGCAAGTGAAAAACTGTTTTTT. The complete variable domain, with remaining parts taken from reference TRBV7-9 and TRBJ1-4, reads DTGVSQNPRHKITKRGQNVTFRCDPISEHNRLYWYRQTLGQGPEFLTYFQNEAQLEKSRLLSDRFSAERPKGSFSTLEIQRTEQGDSAMYLCASSLAAASEKLFFGSGTQLSVL.

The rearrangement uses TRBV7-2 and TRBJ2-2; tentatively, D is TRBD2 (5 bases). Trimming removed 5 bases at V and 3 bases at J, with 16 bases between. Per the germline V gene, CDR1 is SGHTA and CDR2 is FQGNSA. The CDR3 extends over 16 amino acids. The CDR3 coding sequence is TGTGCCAGCAGCCCGCTAGGGTCAGCGGACACCGGGGAGCTGTTTTTT. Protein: CASSPLGSADTGELFF.